A single sample gave rise to the 10 T cell receptor beta chains below, sequenced in a study of T-cell memory formation after mild COVID-19. Each CDR3 protein gets one entry after TCRdb re-called the 5' RACE reads with MiXCR. Among around 450,000 distinct CDR3 sequences listed, approximately 20% were seen once. Specimen: PBMCs or a T cell subset sorted from them (not recorded which). These receptors were obtained from an adult woman who had mild COVID-19 (a few samples of this study predate the infection). Cell type and time point are not known.

The CDR3 protein is CATSRDQRRAFSYEQYF. DNA for the CDR3: TGTGCCACCAGCAGAGATCAAAGAAGGGCCTTCTCCTACGAGCAGTACTTC. This chain links TRBV15 with TRBJ2-7; no firm D call. The V gene lost 0 bases and the J gene lost 0 bases, with 15 bases spanning the gap. The V gene's germline CDR1 is LNHNV and CDR2 YYDKDF (reference sequence). This CDR3 comprises 17 residues.

Regarding this clonotype: One end of the junction does not line up with germline, which may come from a read error. The V gene is TRBV7-9, the J gene TRBJ2-2, with a tentative D call TRBD2 (5 bases). The CDR3 runs 15 residues. The germline gives CDR1 SEHNR, CDR2 FQNEAQ (reference sequence). This chain's CDR3 is CASSFFVANTGELYF. In nucleotides, the CDR3 is TGTGCCAGCAGCTTTTTCGTAGCGAACACCGGGGAGCTGTATTTT. Combining the CDR3 with reference TRBV7-9 and TRBJ2-2 gives the whole variable domain DTGVSQNPRHKITKRGQNVTFRCDPISEHNRLYWYRQTLGQGPEFLTYFQNEAQLEKSRLLSDRFSAERPKGSFSTLEIQRTEQGDSAMYLCASSFFVANTGELYFGEGSRLTVL.

V and J are TRBV18 and TRBJ1-5; 10 positions match TRBD1. The CDR3 loop spans 18 amino acids. Trimming at V came to 2 bases and at J to 5 bases, leaving 12 bases not matched to a gene. Germline values: CDR1 KGHSH, CDR2 LQKENI. DNA for the CDR3: TGTGCCAGCTCACCATCCCGGGACAGGGGTCTGGTGGATCAGCCCCAGCATTTT. Protein: CASSPSRDRGLVDQPQHF.

The genes are TRBV3-1 and TRBJ2-1; D ambiguous. CDR1 LGHDT and CDR2 YNNKEL come from the germline V gene (reference sequence). This CDR3 is 12 amino acids long. With 5 bases removed from V and 5 bases from J, the gap between germline ends came to 7 bases. CDR3 in DNA: TGTGCCAGCAGCGAAACCAACAATGAGCAGTTCTTC. Protein sequence: CASSETNNEQFF.

The gene calls are TRBV4-2 and TRBJ2-1, with TRBD2 identical over 9 bases. The CDR3 totals 15 residues. Germline CDR1 reads LGHNA; CDR2 reads YNFKEQ. V shed 4 bases, J shed 5 bases, and the junction held 6 bases outside the gene matches. Here the CDR3 DNA reads TGTGCCAGCAGCCCCAGCGGGGGGCCCAACAATGAGCAGTTCTTC. Amino acids: CASSPSGGPNNEQFF.

In its sample, this clonotype was seen a few times. The chain is built from TRBV7-9 and TRBJ1-2; D is possibly TRBD1 (6 bases). Germline V gene lookup returns CDR1 SEHNR and CDR2 FQNEAQ (reference sequence). Trimming removed 1 base from V and 1 base from J, with 10 bases in between. The CDR3 is made up of 15 amino acids. The CDR3, as DNA: TGTGCCAGCAGCTTAGTACAGGGCGTTAACTATGGCTACACCTTC. Protein: CASSLVQGVNYGYTF.

V gene TRBV20-1 combines with J gene TRBJ2-3; 9 bases are shared with TRBD2. The ends lost 1 base at V and 3 bases at J; junction bases unmatched: 8. Per germline, CDR1 DFQATT and CDR2 SNEGSKA (reference sequence). CDR3 length equals 16 residues. CDR3 sequence reads: CSARGRPSGKTDTQYF. The CDR3 DNA reads TGCAGTGCTAGAGGCCGGCCTAGCGGGAAGACAGATACGCAGTATTTT.

The chain is built from TRBV3-1 and TRBJ2-1, with D maybe TRBD2 (6 bases). Germline values: CDR1 LGHDT, CDR2 YNNKEL (reference sequence). CDR3 length equals 15 residues. V was shortened by 2 bases and J by 3 bases, with 11 bases between the two germline ends. In nucleotides, the CDR3 is TGTGCCAGCAGCCAATATCCGGGGGACTACAATGAGCAGTTCTTC. This translates into CASSQYPGDYNEQFF.

This clonotype was seen a few times. The rearrangement links TRBV12-5 to TRBJ1-1; 7 bases align to TRBD1. Germline trimming cut 2 bases from V and 4 bases from J; bases unmatched to any gene: 10. Germline-derived CDR1 and CDR2 are LGHNT and FRNRAP. This CDR3 is 16 amino acids long. Here the CDR3 DNA reads TGTGCTAGTGGTTTGCCCCCGGACAGGCTGAGCACTGAAGCTTTCTTT. Its translation is CASGLPPDRLSTEAFF.

This clonotype was counted ten times or more. V usage is TRBV5-1 and J usage is TRBJ2-7, with a tentative D call TRBD2 (5 bases). CDR1 SGHRS and CDR2 YFSETQ come from the germline V gene. The CDR3 runs to 15 residues. V lost 2 bases and J 6 bases, leaving 18 bases between the germline ends. Here the CDR3 DNA reads TGCGCCAGCAGCTTACGGGGTTCGCAACGTTCCGAGCAGTACTTC. Translation: CASSLRGSQRSEQYF.